This TCR beta chain came from a study of patients and donors after allogeneic stem cell transplantation. Trimming at V came to 6 bases and at J to 6 bases, leaving 11 bases not matched to a gene. Germline V gene data show CDR1 as PRHDT and CDR2 as FYEKMQ (reference sequence). There are 14 residues in the CDR3. TCRdb re-called the RT-PCR reads with MiXCR, one entry per CDR3 protein. The table records 150,000 to 250,000 distinct CDR3 sequences, more than 35% of them present only once. Material: blood, either unsorted or a sorted T cell fraction (not recorded which). The J gene is TRBJ2-7, the V gene TRBV13; 7 nucleotides align to TRBD2. The source is a human donor who was either an allogeneic HSCT recipient or a stem cell or donor lymphocyte infusion donor (not recorded which). It is not recorded whose cells these are; they may come from a transplant donor. CDR3 sequence (DNA): TGTGCCAGCAGTTTTGGGCGGGAGAGGTCCGAGCAGTACTTC. This encodes CASSFGRERSEQYF.